These 30 T cell receptor beta chains were sequenced from one sample in a study of type 1 and type 2 diabetes patients. PCR was run on genomic DNA. The TCR beta CDR3 region was amplified using 30 forward and 13 reverse primers. MiXCR, applied by TCRdb to the multiplex PCR reads, yields one record per CDR3 protein. This sample yields a few hundred thousand distinct CDR3 sequences, of which 45% to 60% are seen a single time; roughly 15% belongs to the top ten. Sequences were obtained from peripheral blood mononuclear cells (PBMCs). Every receptor here comes from a man between 18 and 35 years old with type 2 diabetes.

The V call is TRBV27, the J call TRBJ1-5, with TRBD1 as a possible D gene (5 bases). The CDR3 has 15 amino acids. Per germline, CDR1 MNHEY and CDR2 SMNVEV (reference sequence). The V and J ends lost 5 bases and 3 bases respectively, with 14 bases between them. The CDR3 nucleotides read TGTGCCAGCAGTAGCTGGGGCAGTGTCAATCAGCCCCAGCATTTT. Translation gives CASSSWGSVNQPQHF.

The chain joins TRBV20-1 to TRBJ2-5; 11 bases are shared with TRBD2. Germline values: CDR1 DFQATT, CDR2 SNEGSKA (reference sequence). This CDR3 comprises 14 residues. CDR3: CSVGSSGGRETQYF. The CDR3 DNA is TGCAGCGTTGGATCTAGCGGGGGGCGAGAGACCCAGTACTTC.

This clonotype came up a few times. This may arise from a read error, as a much more abundant clone is one base away. This chain joins TRBV20-1 and TRBJ2-7; D remains ambiguous. CDR1 DFQATT and CDR2 SNEGSKA come from the germline V gene (reference sequence). The CDR3 runs to 11 residues. Trimming shortened V by 3 bases and J by 7 bases, and 10 bases separated the two germline ends. CDR3 nucleotides: TGCAGTGCTAGTCTATACAATGAGCAGTACTTC. It codes for CSASLYNEQYF.

The chain is built from TRBV20-1 and TRBJ1-5, with 11 bases matching TRBD1. The CDR3 runs to 14 residues. V lost 6 bases to trimming and J lost 4 bases; unmatched junction nucleotides: 5. The germline V gene encodes CDR1 DFQATT and CDR2 SNEGSKA (reference sequence). CDR3 DNA sequence: TGCAGTGCCCCGGGACAGGGGGTTAATCAGCCCCAGCATTTT. This gives the protein CSAPGQGVNQPQHF.

This clonotype was recorded a few times. V gene TRBV20-1 combines with J gene TRBJ2-7; no definite D call. The CDR3 is 13 residues long. The V end was cut by 1 base, the J end by 0 bases, with 7 bases between. CDR1 DFQATT and CDR2 SNEGSKA come from the germline V gene (reference sequence). Here the CDR3 reads CSARGRPSYEQYF. The CDR3, as DNA: TGCAGTGCTAGAGGCAGGCCCTCCTACGAGCAGTACTTC.

Concerning this clonotype: This may be a read error: a much more frequent sequence differs by one nucleotide. This rearrangement joins TRBV15 to TRBJ2-7; D is undetermined. From germline, CDR1 is LNHNV and CDR2 YYDKDF (reference sequence). There are 12 residues in the CDR3. The CDR3, as DNA: TGTGCCACCAGCAGCGAGTTCTTCGAGCGGTACTTC. The encoded protein is CATSSEFFERYF.

The chain is built from TRBV7-8 and TRBJ2-3; D is uncertain. Germline CDR1 and CDR2: SGHVS and FQNEAQ. The CDR3 spans 13 residues. V was clipped by 1 base and J by 9 bases, with 11 bases between them. This CDR3 is CASSLGFQVTQYF. The CDR3 DNA reads TGTGCCAGCAGCTTAGGTTTCCAGGTAACGCAGTATTTT.

This clonotype came up many times. The chain has TRBV4-1 and TRBJ2-5, with D hard to call. CDR1 and CDR2 from the germline V gene are MGHRA and YSYEKL. The CDR3 consists of 15 residues. The ends were cut back, 2 bases at V and 4 bases at J, with 14 bases in the middle. CDR3 sequence (DNA): TGCGCCAGCAGCCAAAGTAATGCCCGTTTAGAGACCCAGTACTTC. Its translation is CASSQSNARLETQYF.

This chain joins TRBV20-1 and TRBJ2-7; D gene ambiguous. Trimming cost V 5 bases and J 6 bases, with 17 bases left between them. The CDR3 contains 13 residues. Germline V gene sequence: CDR1 DFQATT, CDR2 SNEGSKA (reference sequence). The CDR3 coding sequence is TGCAGTGCTTCACCCAGCAGAGCAGCCGAGCAGTACTTC. It specifies CSASPSRAAEQYF.

This chain connects TRBV2 to TRBJ2-3, with D hard to call. Germline V gene sequence: CDR1 SNHLY, CDR2 FYNNEI. CDR3 length: 14 amino acids. Between the trimmed V and J ends, which lost 4 bases and 5 bases, there was a span of 13 bases. The CDR3 bases are TGTGCCAGCAGTGCGGTAGGGCCTAAAGATACGCAGTATTTT. It codes for CASSAVGPKDTQYF.

About this clonotype: The junction departs from germline at one end; a sequencing error may be responsible. CDR3 residues: CASSLAGRTLDF. CDR3 DNA: TGTGCCAGCAGTTTAGCGGGGCGGACTCTGGACTTC. The gene calls are TRBV12-3 or TRBV12-4 and TRBJ2-7; either TRBD1 or TRBD2 may fit D (5 bases each). The CDR3 is made up of 12 amino acids.

This clonotype came up a few times. V usage is TRBV7-9 and J usage is TRBJ1-2; 7 nucleotides match TRBD1. CDR3 length: 17 amino acids. The trim removed 4 bases at V and 4 bases at J, leaving 15 bases unmatched. The V gene's germline CDR1 is SEHNR and CDR2 FQNEAQ (reference sequence). This CDR3 reads CASSSKTGMSSSYGYTF. DNA for the CDR3: TGTGCCAGCAGCTCCAAGACAGGGATGTCGTCGAGCTATGGCTACACCTTC.

The rearrangement uses TRBV30 and TRBJ2-1; 9 positions agree with TRBD2. Trimming cost V 0 bases and J 6 bases; bases outside gene matches: 6. From germline, CDR1 is GTSNPN and CDR2 SVGIG (reference sequence). This CDR3 has 15 residues. The CDR3 DNA reads as TGTGCCTGGAGTGTACCAACTAGCGGGCTCAATGAGCAGTTCTTC. This codes for CAWSVPTSGLNEQFF.

The genes are TRBV7-2 and TRBJ1-6, with D perhaps matching TRBD1 (5 bases). Looked up from germline, CDR1 is SGHTA and CDR2 is FQGNSA. V was pared by 1 base and J by 5 bases, with 9 bases between. This CDR3 has 15 residues. CDR3 bases: TGTGCCAGCAGCTTAGGCGGGGGGAATAATTCACCCCTCCACTTT. It is translated as CASSLGGGNNSPLHF.

This chain connects TRBV4-2 to TRBJ2-7; TRBD2 aligns across 9 bases. The CDR3 extends over 15 amino acids. V gave up 0 bases and J gave up 0 bases; unmatched junction bases: 0. CDR1 and CDR2 (germline): LGHNA, YNFKEQ. CDR3 sequence (DNA): TGTGCCAGCAGCCAAGAGCGGGGGGGCTCCTACGAGCAGTACTTC. It yields the protein CASSQERGGSYEQYF.

This sequence joins TRBV6-6 and TRBJ1-2, with D possibly matching TRBD1 (5 bases). V gave up 0 bases and J gave up 0 bases, with 8 bases separating them. Germline CDR1 MNHNY, CDR2 SVGAGI (reference sequence). The CDR3 is made up of 15 amino acids. The chain's CDR3 is CASSYSQGPNYGYTF. CDR3 DNA sequence: TGTGCCAGCAGTTACTCTCAGGGTCCTAACTATGGCTACACCTTC.

The V gene is TRBV20-1, the J gene TRBJ1-4; D unresolved. The CDR3 loop spans 13 amino acids. The germline CDR1 and CDR2 sequences are DFQATT and SNEGSKA (reference sequence). Trimming shortened V by 0 bases and J by 8 bases, and 10 bases separated the two germline ends. The CDR3 sequence: CSARDRRVEKLFF. Written as DNA, the CDR3 is TGCAGTGCTAGAGATCGGAGGGTCGAAAAACTGTTTTTT.

In this sample, this clonotype turned up a few times. The rearrangement joins TRBV6-2 or TRBV6-3 to TRBJ1-1; D unclear. The CDR3 runs to 13 residues. The V gene lost 5 bases and the J gene lost 0 bases, with 7 bases spanning the gap. Looked up from germline, CDR1 is MNHEY and CDR2 is SVGEGT. This CDR3 is CASSPAVNTEAFF. The CDR3 nucleotides are TGTGCCAGCAGTCCAGCAGTGAACACTGAAGCTTTCTTT.

This clonotype was found a few times. The rearrangement links TRBV2 to TRBJ2-7; TRBD2 is a possible D gene (5 bases). Trimming left V 7 bases short and J 0 bases short, with 16 bases between. This CDR3 has 15 residues. Germline assignment: CDR1 SNHLY and CDR2 FYNNEI. The CDR3 sequence is CASKIRGSSSYEQYF. The CDR3 DNA follows: TGTGCCAGCAAAATCCGAGGGTCGAGCTCCTACGAGCAGTACTTC.

This chain links TRBV4-1 with TRBJ2-1, with 13 bases fitting TRBD2. The germline CDR1 and CDR2 sequences are MGHRA and YSYEKL. The CDR3 runs to 15 residues. J lost 7 bases, V lost 4 bases, and 4 bases had no gene match. The CDR3 spells CASSPRTSGRNEQFF. CDR3 DNA sequence: TGCGCCAGCAGCCCGAGGACTAGCGGGAGAAATGAGCAGTTCTTC.

The chain uses TRBV20-1 and TRBJ2-6, with D possibly TRBD1 on 6 matching bases. The CDR3 runs 19 residues. The germline V gene has CDR1 DFQATT and CDR2 SNEGSKA (reference sequence). Trimming took 1 base from V and 0 from J, leaving 19 bases between them. In nucleotides, the CDR3 is TGCAGTGCTAGAGGCGGACTCAGGGGCGCAAGCTCTGGGGCCAACGTCCTGACTTTC. It specifies CSARGGLRGASSGANVLTF.

This clonotype was found once. V gene TRBV27 combines with J gene TRBJ2-7, with a tentative D call TRBD2 (5 bases). The CDR3 has 13 amino acids. V lost 6 bases to trimming and J lost 6 bases, with 15 bases between them. The V gene's germline CDR1 is MNHEY and CDR2 SMNVEV (reference sequence). CDR3 loop: CASSPEGAGEQYF. CDR3 coding DNA: TGTGCCAGCAGCCCCGAGGGCGCTGGCGAGCAGTACTTC.

This clonotype was counted between two and nine times. The chain uses TRBV28 and TRBJ2-1; no definite D call. Trimming cost V 6 bases and J 4 bases, with 13 bases left between them. This CDR3 region has 14 residues. Germline loops: CDR1 MDHEN, CDR2 SYDVKM. CDR3 protein: CASRKALGYNEQFF. DNA for the CDR3: TGTGCCAGCAGGAAGGCCCTCGGGTACAATGAGCAGTTCTTC. The whole variable domain, remainder taken from reference TRBV28 and TRBJ2-1, is DVKVTQSSRYLVKRTGEKVFLECVQDMDHENMFWYRQDPGLGLRLIYFSYDVKMKEKGDIPEGYSVSREKKERFSLILESASTNQTSMYLCASRKALGYNEQFFGPGTRLTVL.

V is TRBV19 and J is TRBJ2-2; 10 bases line up with TRBD2. This CDR3 has 18 amino acids. Germline V gene data show CDR1 as LNHDA and CDR2 as SQIVND (reference sequence). V shed 2 bases and J 4 bases; nucleotides not matched to a gene: 10. The CDR3 DNA is TGTGCCAGTAGTATAATTGGACTAGCGGAGATTTTCACCGGGGAGCTGTTTTTT. Its protein product is CASSIIGLAEIFTGELFF.

V is TRBV25-1 and J is TRBJ2-6; maybe TRBD2 (5 bases). The length of the CDR3 is 17 residues. Trimming took off 3 bases at V and 0 bases at J, with 12 bases between the two ends. Germline lookup yields CDR1 MGHDK and CDR2 SYGVNS. CDR3 loop: CASSDEGTSSGANVLTF. Here the CDR3 DNA reads TGTGCCAGCAGTGATGAGGGCACCAGCTCTGGGGCCAACGTCCTGACTTTC.

This clonotype has just a few counts. The chain recombines TRBV19 with TRBJ2-3; 11 nucleotides agree with TRBD2. Germline assignment: CDR1 LNHDA and CDR2 SQIVND (reference sequence). V gave up 5 bases and J gave up 2 bases; unmatched junction bases: 6. CDR3 length equals 16 residues. CDR3 nucleotide sequence: TGTGCCAGTAGTGCCCTAGCGGGAGGTCCCACAGATACGCAGTATTTT. It translates to CASSALAGGPTDTQYF.

The J gene is TRBJ1-2, the V gene TRBV2; possible D gene TRBD1, 6 bases. The CDR3 extends over 14 amino acids. V was pared by 1 base and J by 6 bases, with 12 bases between. Germline V lookup: CDR1 SNHLY, CDR2 FYNNEI. CDR3 in amino acids: CASSEVTGLHGYTF. CDR3 in DNA: TGTGCCAGCAGTGAAGTAACAGGGCTGCATGGCTACACCTTC.

The chain joins TRBV7-6 to TRBJ2-1; D is perhaps TRBD2 (6 bases). Germline loops: CDR1 SGHVS, CDR2 FNYEAQ. The CDR3 extends over 16 amino acids. V lost 5 bases to trimming and J lost 7 bases, with 21 bases between them. The CDR3, as DNA: TGTGCCAGCAGCCCAGCAACGGGACTCCCCTCGAATGAGCAGTTCTTC. Translating it yields CASSPATGLPSNEQFF.

The J gene is TRBJ1-2, the V gene TRBV5-8; D is possibly TRBD1 (5 bases). The CDR3 runs 13 residues. Germline assignment: CDR1 SGHTS and CDR2 YDEGEE. The ends were cut back, 1 base at V and 8 bases at J, with 12 bases in the middle. For the CDR3, the DNA is TGTGCCAGCAGCTTGTGGGACTCTGTGGGCTACACCTTC. Translating it yields CASSLWDSVGYTF.

This chain uses TRBV24-1 with TRBJ2-1; 7 nucleotides align to TRBD1. V lost 3 bases, J lost 0 bases, and 10 bases stayed unmatched. The CDR3 has 18 residues. Germline values: CDR1 KGHDR, CDR2 SFDVKD. The CDR3 region has the DNA TGTGCCACCAGTGATCTGGGGACGGACAGGAGCTCCTACAATGAGCAGTTCTTC. It codes for CATSDLGTDRSSYNEQFF.